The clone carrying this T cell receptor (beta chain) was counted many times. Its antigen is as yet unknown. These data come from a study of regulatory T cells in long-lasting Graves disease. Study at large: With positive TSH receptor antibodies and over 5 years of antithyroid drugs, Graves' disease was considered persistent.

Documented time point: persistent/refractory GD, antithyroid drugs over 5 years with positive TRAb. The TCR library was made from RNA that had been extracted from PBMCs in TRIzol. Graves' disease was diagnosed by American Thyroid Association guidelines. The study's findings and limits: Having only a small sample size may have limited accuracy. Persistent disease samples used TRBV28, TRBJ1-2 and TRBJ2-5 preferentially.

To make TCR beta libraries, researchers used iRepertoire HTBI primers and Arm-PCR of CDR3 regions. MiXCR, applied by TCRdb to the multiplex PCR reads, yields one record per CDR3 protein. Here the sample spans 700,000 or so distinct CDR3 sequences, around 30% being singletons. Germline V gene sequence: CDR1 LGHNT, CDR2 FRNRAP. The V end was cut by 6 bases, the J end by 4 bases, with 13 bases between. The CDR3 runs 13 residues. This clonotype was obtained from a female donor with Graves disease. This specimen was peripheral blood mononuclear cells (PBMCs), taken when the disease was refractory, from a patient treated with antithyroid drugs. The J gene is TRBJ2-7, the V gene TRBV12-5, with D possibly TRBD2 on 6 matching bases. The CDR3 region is CASGSGGTYEQYF. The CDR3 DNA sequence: TGTGCTAGTGGCTCCGGGGGAACATACGAGCAGTACTTC.